The clone carrying this T cell receptor beta chain was picked up many times. Amplification targeted TCR beta CDR3 regions from RNA transcripts. The HTBI set primed first-round TCR CDR3 RT-PCR. TCRdb reprocessed the multiplex PCR reads with MiXCR, giving one entry per CDR3 protein. This table has 400,000 to 550,000 distinct CDR3 sequences, over 13% appearing once. This specimen belongs to a study of T cells in Graves' hyperthyroidism and ophthalmopathy. As for the study in general: Peripheral blood was drawn at first diagnosis, prior to all treatment.

CDR3 length: 15 amino acids. The V segment lost 6 bases and the J segment 6 bases; nucleotides outside the gene matches: 12. The germline CDR1 and CDR2 sequences are MNHEY and SVGEGT. The chain links TRBV6-2 or TRBV6-3 to TRBJ2-3; the match to TRBD2 covers 7 bases. The source material was blood. The source of this sequence is a woman between 18 and 29 years old with Graves' hyperthyroidism. CDR3 in DNA: TGTGCCAGCAGGGCTGAGAGACTAGCCACCGATACGCAGTATTTT. Protein: CASRAERLATDTQYF.